This passage covers 10 T cell receptor beta chains from one sample sequenced in a study of T-cell memory formation after mild COVID-19 (dated by TCRdb to 2020 to 2023). Library method: 5' RACE. The run used an Illumina NovaSeq 6000. The public reads were reanalyzed by TCRdb: fastp trimming at Q25, MiXCR alignment, in-frame beta chains only. Rows are unified per CDR3 protein, each entry keeping the most common DNA and genes. This sample holds 150,000 to 200,000 distinct CDR3 sequences; roughly 28% were observed only once. The ten largest account for 12% of the sample. Sequenced: PBMCs or a T cell subset sorted from them (not recorded which). All receptors come from an adult woman who had mild COVID-19 (a few samples of this study predate the infection). The sample titles of this study are shuffled in the database, so cell type and time point are left out; the donor was told from shared clones.

V and J are TRBV7-9 and TRBJ2-3, with a possible D match to TRBD2 (5 bases). CDR3 size: 15 residues. Trimming cost V 3 bases and J 0 bases, with 10 bases left between them. In germline, CDR1 is SEHNR, CDR2 FQNEAQ (reference sequence). Here the CDR3 DNA reads TGTGCCAGCAGCTTGAGCAGGACTAGCACAGATACGCAGTATTTT. Its translation is CASSLSRTSTDTQYF.

V usage is TRBV12-3 or TRBV12-4 and J usage is TRBJ2-7, with 10 bases lining up with TRBD1. The CDR3 spans 15 residues. With 5 bases clipped from V and 4 bases from J, the junction kept 8 bases outside the gene matches. The CDR3 spells CASSKPGQGTYEQYF. The DNA for the CDR3 is TGTGCCAGCAGTAAACCGGGACAGGGGACGTACGAGCAGTACTTC.

The chain uses TRBV20-1 and TRBJ1-2; D remains unclear. Germline V gene lookup returns CDR1 DFQATT and CDR2 SNEGSKA (reference sequence). The CDR3 runs 13 residues. Trimming took off 2 bases at V and 5 bases at J, with 12 bases between the two ends. The CDR3 protein is CSARPIQLYGYTF. The DNA for the CDR3 is TGCAGTGCTAGACCTATCCAGCTTTATGGCTACACCTTC.

The chain carries TRBV7-2 and TRBJ2-7, with 14 nucleotides matching TRBD2. V shed 6 bases, J shed 2 bases, and the junction held 6 bases outside the gene matches. The CDR3 length is 16 residues. Germline CDR1 is SGHTA and CDR2 is FQGNSA. CDR3 sequence reads: CASRRGGLAGAYEQYF. The DNA for the CDR3 is TGTGCCAGCAGACGTGGGGGACTAGCGGGGGCCTACGAGCAGTACTTC.

V usage is TRBV29-1 and J usage is TRBJ2-1; D might be TRBD1 (6 bases). The CDR3 totals 16 residues. The germline CDR1 and CDR2 sequences are SQVTM and ANQGSEA. Trimming shortened V by 7 bases and J by 2 bases, and 21 bases separated the two germline ends. The CDR3 spells CSAGPSLGGPYNEQFF. CDR3 bases: TGCAGCGCGGGACCGTCATTAGGGGGTCCCTACAATGAGCAGTTCTTC.

This rearrangement joins TRBV5-1 to TRBJ2-1, with 7 bases matching TRBD2. Germline trimming cut 2 bases from V and 5 bases from J; bases unmatched to any gene: 4. Germline lookup yields CDR1 SGHRS and CDR2 YFSETQ. The CDR3 has 14 residues. Written as DNA, the CDR3 is TGCGCCAGCAGCTTTGGCGGGAGCCACAATGAGCAGTTCTTC. Translation gives CASSFGGSHNEQFF.

The chain recombines TRBV7-9 with TRBJ2-3; D not resolved. CDR1 SEHNR and CDR2 FQNEAQ come from the germline V gene (reference sequence). Trimming stripped 6 bases from V and 2 bases from J, with 3 bases between. The CDR3 extends over 11 amino acids. The CDR3 bases are TGTGCCAGCAGTATCACAGATACGCAGTATTTT. Protein sequence: CASSITDTQYF. Drawing the rest from reference TRBV7-9 and TRBJ2-3, the complete variable domain is DTGVSQNPRHKITKRGQNVTFRCDPISEHNRLYWYRQTLGQGPEFLTYFQNEAQLEKSRLLSDRFSAERPKGSFSTLEIQRTEQGDSAMYLCASSITDTQYFGPGTRLTVL.

The chain uses TRBV12-3 or TRBV12-4 and TRBJ2-1, with D perhaps TRBD1 (5 bases). The CDR3 is 12 residues long. V lost 6 bases, J lost 8 bases, and 11 bases lay in between. CDR3 loop: CASRGLRHEQFF. For the CDR3, the DNA is TGTGCCAGCAGGGGGCTCCGGCATGAGCAGTTCTTC.

This clonotype has a single count. The J gene is TRBJ2-3, the V gene TRBV2; D remains unclear. Germline lookup yields CDR1 SNHLY and CDR2 FYNNEI. V was shortened by 7 bases and J by 6 bases, with 8 bases between the two germline ends. The CDR3 spans 11 residues. CDR3 amino acids: CASIRVDTQYF. The CDR3 nucleotides read TGTGCCAGCATACGGGTGGATACGCAGTATTTT.

Only a few counts were recorded for this clonotype. The chain is built from TRBV4-2 and TRBJ2-1; 9 positions agree with TRBD2. The CDR3 is 16 residues long. From germline, CDR1 is LGHNA and CDR2 YNFKEQ. Germline trimming cut 1 base from V and 7 bases from J; bases unmatched to any gene: 8. The CDR3 loop is CASSQGLGGRGNEQFF. In DNA, the CDR3 is TGTGCCAGCAGCCAAGGTTTGGGCGGGAGGGGTAATGAGCAGTTCTTC.